This T cell receptor (beta chain) appears in the sequencing data of a study of blood T cell repertoires in COVID-19. CDR1 is MNHEY and CDR2 is SMNVEV in the germline V gene (reference sequence). This CDR3 is built from 15 residues. Trimming removed 7 bases from V and 5 bases from J, with 18 bases in between. Some clones are missing from TCRdb's copy, which holds only in-frame ones; the method was immunoSEQ multiplex PCR. This sample yields hundreds of thousands of clones, of which 70% to 90% are seen a single time; around 1.4% belongs to the top ten. The V and J genes are TRBV27 and TRBJ2-4, with D maybe TRBD2 (5 bases). This clonotype was obtained from a woman in her 30s with active or convalescent COVID-19. Sequenced sample: peripheral blood. For the CDR3, the DNA is TGTGCCAGCACCCCGAGGGAAGCAGTTGAAAACATTCAGTACTTC. Translating it yields CASTPREAVENIQYF.